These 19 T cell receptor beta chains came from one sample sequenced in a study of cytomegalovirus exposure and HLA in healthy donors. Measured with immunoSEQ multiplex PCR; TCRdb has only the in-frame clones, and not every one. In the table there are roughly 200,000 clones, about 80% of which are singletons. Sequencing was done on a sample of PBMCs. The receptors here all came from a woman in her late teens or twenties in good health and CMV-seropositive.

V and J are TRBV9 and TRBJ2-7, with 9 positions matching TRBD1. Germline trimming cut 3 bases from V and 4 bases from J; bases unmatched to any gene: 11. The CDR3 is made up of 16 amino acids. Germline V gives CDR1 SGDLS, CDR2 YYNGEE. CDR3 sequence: CASSADPGTGFYEQYF. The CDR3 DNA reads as TGTGCCAGCAGCGCAGACCCCGGGACAGGGTTTTACGAGCAGTACTTC.

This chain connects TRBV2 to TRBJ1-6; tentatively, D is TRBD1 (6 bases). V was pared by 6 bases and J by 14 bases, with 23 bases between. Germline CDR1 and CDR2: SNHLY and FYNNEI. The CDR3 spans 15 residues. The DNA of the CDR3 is TGTGCCAGCAGGGATGGGACGGCCGAGAGGGGGACCCTCCACTTT. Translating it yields CASRDGTAERGTLHF.

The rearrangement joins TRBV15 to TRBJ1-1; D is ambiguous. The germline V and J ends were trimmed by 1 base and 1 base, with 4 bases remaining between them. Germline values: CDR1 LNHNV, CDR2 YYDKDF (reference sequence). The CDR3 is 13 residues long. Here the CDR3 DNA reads TGTGCCACCAGCAGAGCGAGGAACACTGAAGCTTTCTTT. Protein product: CATSRARNTEAFF. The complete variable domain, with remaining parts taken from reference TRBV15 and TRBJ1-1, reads DAMVIQNPRYQVTQFGKPVTLSCSQTLNHNVMYWYQQKSSQAPKLLFHYYDKDFNNEADTPDNFQSRRPNTSFCFLDIRSPGLGDTAMYLCATSRARNTEAFFGQGTRLTVV.

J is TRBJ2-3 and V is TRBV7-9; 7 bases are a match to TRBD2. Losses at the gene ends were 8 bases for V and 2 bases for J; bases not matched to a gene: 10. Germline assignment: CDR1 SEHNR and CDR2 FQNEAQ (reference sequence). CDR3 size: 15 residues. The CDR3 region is CASHRLAGDTDTQYF. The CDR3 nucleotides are TGTGCCAGCCACCGTTTGGCGGGGGACACAGATACGCAGTATTTT. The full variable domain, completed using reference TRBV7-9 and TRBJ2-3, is DTGVSQNPRHKITKRGQNVTFRCDPISEHNRLYWYRQTLGQGPEFLTYFQNEAQLEKSRLLSDRFSAERPKGSFSTLEIQRTEQGDSAMYLCASHRLAGDTDTQYFGPGTRLTVL.

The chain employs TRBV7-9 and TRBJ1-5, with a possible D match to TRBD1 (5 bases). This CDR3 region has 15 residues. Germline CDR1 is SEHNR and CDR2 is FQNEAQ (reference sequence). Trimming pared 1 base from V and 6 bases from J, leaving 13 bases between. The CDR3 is CASSLGDPEGQPQHF. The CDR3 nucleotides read TGTGCCAGCAGCTTAGGGGACCCGGAGGGTCAGCCCCAGCATTTT. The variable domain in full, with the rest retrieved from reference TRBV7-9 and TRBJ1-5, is DTGVSQNPRHKITKRGQNVTFRCDPISEHNRLYWYRQTLGQGPEFLTYFQNEAQLEKSRLLSDRFSAERPKGSFSTLEIQRTEQGDSAMYLCASSLGDPEGQPQHFGDGTRLSIL.

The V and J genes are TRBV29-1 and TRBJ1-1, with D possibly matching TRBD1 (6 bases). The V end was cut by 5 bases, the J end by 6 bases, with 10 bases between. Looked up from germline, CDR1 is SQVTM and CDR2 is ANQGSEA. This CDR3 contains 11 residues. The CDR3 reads CSVLGGPEAFF. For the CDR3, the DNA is TGCAGCGTTCTAGGGGGTCCTGAAGCTTTCTTT.

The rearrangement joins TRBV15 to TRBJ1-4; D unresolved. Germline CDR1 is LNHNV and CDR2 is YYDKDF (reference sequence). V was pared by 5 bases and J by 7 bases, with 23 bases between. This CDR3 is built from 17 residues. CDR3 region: CATSGRGDGVGGEKLFF. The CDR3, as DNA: TGTGCCACCAGCGGTCGGGGAGATGGGGTGGGCGGTGAAAAACTGTTTTTT.

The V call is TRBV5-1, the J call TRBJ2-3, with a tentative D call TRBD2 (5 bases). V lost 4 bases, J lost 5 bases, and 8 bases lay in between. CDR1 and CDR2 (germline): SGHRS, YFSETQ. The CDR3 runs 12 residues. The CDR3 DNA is TGCGCCAGCAGCGGTGAGGGAGATACGCAGTATTTT. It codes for CASSGEGDTQYF.

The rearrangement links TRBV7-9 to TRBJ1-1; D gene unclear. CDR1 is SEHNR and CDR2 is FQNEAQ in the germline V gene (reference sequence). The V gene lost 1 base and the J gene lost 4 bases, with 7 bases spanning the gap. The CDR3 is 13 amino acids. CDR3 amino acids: CASSLGQITEAFF. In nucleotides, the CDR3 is TGTGCCAGCAGCTTAGGGCAGATCACTGAAGCTTTCTTT.

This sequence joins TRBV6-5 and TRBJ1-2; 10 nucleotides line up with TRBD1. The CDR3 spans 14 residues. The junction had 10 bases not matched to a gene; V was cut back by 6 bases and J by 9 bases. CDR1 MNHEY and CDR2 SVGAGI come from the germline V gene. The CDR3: CASSSATGGPRYTF. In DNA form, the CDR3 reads TGTGCCAGCAGCTCCGCGACAGGGGGCCCCCGCTACACCTTC.

The CDR3 region has the DNA TGTGCCAGCAGCTCAGGGGGCTCGAACACTGAAGCTTTCTTT. It yields the protein CASSSGGSNTEAFF. This chain links TRBV5-4 with TRBJ1-1; 8 nucleotides align to TRBD1. Germline values: CDR1 SGHNT, CDR2 YYREEE (reference sequence). V trimming: 3 bases; J trimming: 1 base; junction bases outside the gene matches: 2. The CDR3 covers 14 residues.

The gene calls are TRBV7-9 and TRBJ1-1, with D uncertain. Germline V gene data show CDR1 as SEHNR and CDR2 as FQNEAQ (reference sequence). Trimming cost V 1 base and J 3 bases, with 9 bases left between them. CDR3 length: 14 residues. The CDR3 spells CASSLVQVDTEAFF. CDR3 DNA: TGTGCCAGCAGCTTAGTTCAGGTAGACACTGAAGCTTTCTTT.

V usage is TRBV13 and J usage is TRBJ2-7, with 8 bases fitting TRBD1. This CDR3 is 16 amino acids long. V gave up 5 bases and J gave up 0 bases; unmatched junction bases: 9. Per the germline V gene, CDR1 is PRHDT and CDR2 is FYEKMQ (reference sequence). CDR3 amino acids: CASSPNGQGLSYEQYF. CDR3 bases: TGTGCCAGCAGCCCAAACGGACAGGGCCTCTCCTACGAGCAGTACTTC.

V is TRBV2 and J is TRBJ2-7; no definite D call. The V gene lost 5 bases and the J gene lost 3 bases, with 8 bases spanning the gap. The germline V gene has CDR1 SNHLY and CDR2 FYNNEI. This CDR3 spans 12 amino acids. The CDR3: CASSLENYEQYF. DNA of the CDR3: TGTGCCAGCAGTCTAGAGAACTACGAGCAGTACTTC. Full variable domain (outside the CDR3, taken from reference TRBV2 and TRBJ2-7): EPEVTQTPSHQVTQMGQEVILRCVPISNHLYFYWYRQILGQKVEFLVSFYNNEISEKSEIFDDQFSVERPDGSNFTLKIRSTKLEDSAMYFCASSLENYEQYFGPGTRLTVT.

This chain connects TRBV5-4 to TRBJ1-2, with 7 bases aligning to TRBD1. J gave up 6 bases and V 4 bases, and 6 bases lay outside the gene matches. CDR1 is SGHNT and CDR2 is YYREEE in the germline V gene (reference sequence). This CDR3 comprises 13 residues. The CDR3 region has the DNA TGTGCCAGCAGCCCAACTACAGGGGATGGCTACACCTTC. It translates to CASSPTTGDGYTF.

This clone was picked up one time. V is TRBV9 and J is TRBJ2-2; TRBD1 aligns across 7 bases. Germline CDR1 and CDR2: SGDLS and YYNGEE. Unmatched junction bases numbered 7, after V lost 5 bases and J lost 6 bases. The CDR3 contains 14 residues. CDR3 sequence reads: CASSDTGDAGELFF. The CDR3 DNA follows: TGTGCCAGCAGTGATACAGGGGACGCCGGGGAGCTGTTTTTT.

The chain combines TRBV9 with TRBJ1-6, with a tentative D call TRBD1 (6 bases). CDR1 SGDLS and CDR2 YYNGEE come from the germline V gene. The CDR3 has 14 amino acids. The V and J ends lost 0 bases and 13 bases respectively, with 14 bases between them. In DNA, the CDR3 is TGTGCCAGCAGCGTAGGGGAGACAGGTTTCCCCCTCCACTTT. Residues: CASSVGETGFPLHF.

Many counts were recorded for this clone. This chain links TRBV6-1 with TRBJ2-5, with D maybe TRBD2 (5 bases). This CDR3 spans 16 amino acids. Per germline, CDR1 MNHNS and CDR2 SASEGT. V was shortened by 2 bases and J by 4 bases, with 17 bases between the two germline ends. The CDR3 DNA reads TGTGCCAGCAGTGAACTTACTGGTTCCGGAGGAGAGACCCAGTACTTC. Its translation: CASSELTGSGGETQYF.

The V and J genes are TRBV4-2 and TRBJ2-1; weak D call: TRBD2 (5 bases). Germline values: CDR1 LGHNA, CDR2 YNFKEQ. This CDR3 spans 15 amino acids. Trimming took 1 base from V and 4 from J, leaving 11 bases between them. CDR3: CASSQATNVYNEQFF. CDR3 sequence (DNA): TGTGCCAGCAGCCAAGCGACTAACGTATACAATGAGCAGTTCTTC.